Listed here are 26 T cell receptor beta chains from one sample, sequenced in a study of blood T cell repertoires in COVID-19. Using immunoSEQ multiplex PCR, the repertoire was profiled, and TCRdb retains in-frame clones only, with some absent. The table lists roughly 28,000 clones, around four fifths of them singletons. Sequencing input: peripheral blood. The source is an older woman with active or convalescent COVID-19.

This CDR3 is CSASPGTGWKIETQYF. The DNA for the CDR3 is TGCAGTGCTAGTCCGGGGACAGGGTGGAAAATAGAGACCCAGTACTTC. This chain links TRBV20-1 with TRBJ2-5; the match to TRBD1 covers 9 bases. Trimming removed 3 bases from V and 4 bases from J; junction bases left unmatched: 12. Germline V gene lookup returns CDR1 DFQATT and CDR2 SNEGSKA (reference sequence). The CDR3 is 16 residues long.

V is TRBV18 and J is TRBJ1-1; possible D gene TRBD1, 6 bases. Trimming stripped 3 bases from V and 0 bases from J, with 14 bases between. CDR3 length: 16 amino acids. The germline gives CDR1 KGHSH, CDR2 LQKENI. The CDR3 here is CASSPPRGILNTEAFF. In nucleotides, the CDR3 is TGTGCCAGCTCACCTCCAAGGGGGATCTTGAACACTGAAGCTTTCTTT. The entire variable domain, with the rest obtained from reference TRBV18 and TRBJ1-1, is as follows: NAGVMQNPRHLVRRRGQEARLRCSPMKGHSHVYWYRQLPEEGLKFMVYLQKENIIDESGMPKERFSAEFPKEGPSILRIQQVVRGDSAAYFCASSPPRGILNTEAFFGQGTRLTVV.

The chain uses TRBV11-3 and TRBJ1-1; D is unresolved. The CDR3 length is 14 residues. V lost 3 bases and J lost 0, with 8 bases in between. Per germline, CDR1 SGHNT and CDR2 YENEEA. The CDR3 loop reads CASSFAGVNTEAFF. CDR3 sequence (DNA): TGTGCCAGCAGCTTTGCCGGGGTGAACACTGAAGCTTTCTTT.

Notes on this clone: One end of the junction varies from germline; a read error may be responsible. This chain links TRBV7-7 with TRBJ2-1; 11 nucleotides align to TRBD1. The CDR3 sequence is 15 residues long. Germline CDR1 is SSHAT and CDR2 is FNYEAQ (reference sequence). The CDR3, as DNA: TGTGCTAGCAGCTTAGACGGACAGGGGGCGAATGAGCAGTTCTTC. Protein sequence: CASSLDGQGANEQFF.

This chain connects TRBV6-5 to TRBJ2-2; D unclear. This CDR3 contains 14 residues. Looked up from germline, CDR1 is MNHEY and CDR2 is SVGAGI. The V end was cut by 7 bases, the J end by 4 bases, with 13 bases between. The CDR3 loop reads CASKSLRSTGELFF. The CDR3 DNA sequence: TGTGCCAGCAAAAGCCTGCGAAGCACCGGGGAGCTGTTTTTT.

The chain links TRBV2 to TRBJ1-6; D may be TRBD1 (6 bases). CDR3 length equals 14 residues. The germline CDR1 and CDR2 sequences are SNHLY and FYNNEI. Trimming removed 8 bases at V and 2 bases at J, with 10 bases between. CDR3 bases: TGTGCCAGCCTTTACAGGGCCTATAATTCACCCCTCCACTTT. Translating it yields CASLYRAYNSPLHF.

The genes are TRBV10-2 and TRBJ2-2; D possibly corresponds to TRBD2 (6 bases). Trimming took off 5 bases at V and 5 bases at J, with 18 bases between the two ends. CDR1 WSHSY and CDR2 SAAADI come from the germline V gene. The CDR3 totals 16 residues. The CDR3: CASSTYSGRITGELFF. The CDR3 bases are TGCGCCAGCAGTACCTATAGCGGACGAATAACCGGGGAGCTGTTTTTT.

The CDR3 region is CASSQDGQNTGELFF. The CDR3, as DNA: TGTGCCAGCAGCCAGGACGGACAGAACACCGGGGAGCTGTTTTTT. The rearrangement joins TRBV5-4 to TRBJ2-2; weak D call: TRBD1 (5 bases). The CDR3 is 15 amino acids. V lost 4 bases to trimming and J lost 1 base, with 11 bases between them. Germline-derived CDR1 and CDR2 are SGHNT and YYREEE (reference sequence).

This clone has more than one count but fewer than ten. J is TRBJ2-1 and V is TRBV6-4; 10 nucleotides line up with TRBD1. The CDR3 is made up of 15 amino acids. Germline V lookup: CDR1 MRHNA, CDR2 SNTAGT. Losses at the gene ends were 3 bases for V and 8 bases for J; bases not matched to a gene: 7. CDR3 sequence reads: CASSEGTGVRHEQFF. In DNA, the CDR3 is TGTGCCAGCAGTGAGGGGACAGGGGTGCGACATGAGCAGTTCTTC.

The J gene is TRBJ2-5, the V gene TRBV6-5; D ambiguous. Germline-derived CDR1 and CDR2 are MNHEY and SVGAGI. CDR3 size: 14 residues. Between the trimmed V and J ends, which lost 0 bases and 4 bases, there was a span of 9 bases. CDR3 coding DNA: TGTGCCAGCAGTTACTCCAGGTTTCCAGAGACCCAGTACTTC. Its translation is CASSYSRFPETQYF.

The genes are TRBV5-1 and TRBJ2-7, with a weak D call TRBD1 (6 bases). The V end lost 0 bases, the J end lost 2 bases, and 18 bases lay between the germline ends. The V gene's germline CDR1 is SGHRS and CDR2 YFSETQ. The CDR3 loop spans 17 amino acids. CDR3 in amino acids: CASSLDQGTRGTYEQYF. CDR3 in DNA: TGCGCCAGCAGCTTGGATCAAGGGACAAGGGGGACCTACGAGCAGTACTTC.

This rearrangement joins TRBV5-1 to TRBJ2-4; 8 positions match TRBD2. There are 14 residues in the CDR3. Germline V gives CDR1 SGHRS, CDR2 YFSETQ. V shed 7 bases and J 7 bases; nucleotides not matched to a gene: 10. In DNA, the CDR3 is TGCGCCAGCTCTACGAGCGGGAGTGGGAACATTCAGTACTTC. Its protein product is CASSTSGSGNIQYF.

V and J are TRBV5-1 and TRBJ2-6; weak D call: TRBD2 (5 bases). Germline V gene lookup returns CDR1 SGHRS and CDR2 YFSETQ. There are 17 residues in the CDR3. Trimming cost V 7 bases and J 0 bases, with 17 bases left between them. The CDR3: CASQTGGLHSGANVLTF. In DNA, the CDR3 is TGCGCCAGCCAAACCGGAGGACTCCACTCTGGGGCCAACGTCCTGACTTTC. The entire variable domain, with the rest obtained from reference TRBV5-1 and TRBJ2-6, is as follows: KAGVTQTPRYLIKTRGQQVTLSCSPISGHRSVSWYQQTPGQGLQFLFEYFSETQRNKGNFPGRFSGRQFSNSRSEMNVSTLELGDSALYLCASQTGGLHSGANVLTFGAGSRLTVL.

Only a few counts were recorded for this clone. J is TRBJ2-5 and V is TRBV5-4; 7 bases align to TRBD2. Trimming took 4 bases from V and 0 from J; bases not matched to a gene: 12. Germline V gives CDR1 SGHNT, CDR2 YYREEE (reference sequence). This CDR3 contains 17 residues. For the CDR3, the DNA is TGTGCCAGCAGCCCCGGGGTGGCGGGAGCGTACCAAGAGACCCAGTACTTC. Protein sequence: CASSPGVAGAYQETQYF. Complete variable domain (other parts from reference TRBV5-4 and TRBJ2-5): ETGVTQSPTHLIKTRGQQVTLRCSSQSGHNTVSWYQQALGQGPQFIFQYYREEENGRGNFPPRFSGLQFPNYSSELNVNALELDDSALYLCASSPGVAGAYQETQYFGPGTRLLVL.

The CDR3 region has the DNA TGCGCCAGCAGTGAAACCGGACAGGGAAGGACCCACAATGAGCAGTTCTTC. Amino acids: CASSETGQGRTHNEQFF. This chain connects TRBV10-1 to TRBJ2-1, with 8 bases identical to TRBD1. CDR1 is WNHNN, CDR2 SYGVQD, per germline (reference sequence). Unmatched junction bases numbered 12, after V lost 3 bases and J lost 5 bases. The CDR3 has 17 amino acids.

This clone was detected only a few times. The CDR3 loop reads CASSDEVSTYEQYF. The CDR3 coding sequence is TGCGCCAGCAGTGACGAGGTCAGCACCTACGAGCAGTACTTC. The V and J genes are TRBV10-1 and TRBJ2-7; D call uncertain. Germline CDR1 WNHNN, CDR2 SYGVQD (reference sequence). This CDR3 region has 14 residues. The V and J ends lost 3 bases and 2 bases respectively, with 11 bases between them.

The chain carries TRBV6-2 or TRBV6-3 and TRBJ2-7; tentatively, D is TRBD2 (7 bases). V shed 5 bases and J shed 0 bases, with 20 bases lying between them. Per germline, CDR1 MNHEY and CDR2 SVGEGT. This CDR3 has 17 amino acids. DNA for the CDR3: TGTGCCAGCAGTCCCCCCCACCGGGGGGCCCTCTCCTACGAGCAGTACTTC. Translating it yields CASSPPHRGALSYEQYF.

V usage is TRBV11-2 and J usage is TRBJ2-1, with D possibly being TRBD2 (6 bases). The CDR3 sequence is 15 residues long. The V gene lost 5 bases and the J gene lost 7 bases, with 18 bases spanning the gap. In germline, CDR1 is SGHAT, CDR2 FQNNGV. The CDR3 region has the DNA TGTGCCAGCAGCCCCTTGGGGGGAGTAGGAAATGAGCAGTTCTTC. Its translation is CASSPLGGVGNEQFF.

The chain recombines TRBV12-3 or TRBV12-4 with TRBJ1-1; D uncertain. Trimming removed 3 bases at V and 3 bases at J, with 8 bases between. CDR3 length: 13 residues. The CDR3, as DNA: TGTGCCAGCAGTTTTGCGGGAGACACTGAAGCTTTCTTT. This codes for CASSFAGDTEAFF.

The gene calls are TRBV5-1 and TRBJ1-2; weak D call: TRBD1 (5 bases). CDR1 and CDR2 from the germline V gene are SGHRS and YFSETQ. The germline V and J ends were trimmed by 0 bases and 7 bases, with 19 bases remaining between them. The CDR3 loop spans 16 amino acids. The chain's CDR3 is CASSLVVGRGGSGYTF. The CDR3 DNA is TGCGCCAGCAGCTTGGTTGTGGGGCGCGGTGGCTCTGGCTACACCTTC.

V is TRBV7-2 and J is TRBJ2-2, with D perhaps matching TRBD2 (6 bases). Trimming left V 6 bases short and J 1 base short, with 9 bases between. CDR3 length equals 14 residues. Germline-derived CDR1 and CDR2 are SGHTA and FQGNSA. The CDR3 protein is CASSRGMNTGELFF. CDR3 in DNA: TGTGCCAGCAGTCGCGGGATGAACACCGGGGAGCTGTTTTTT.

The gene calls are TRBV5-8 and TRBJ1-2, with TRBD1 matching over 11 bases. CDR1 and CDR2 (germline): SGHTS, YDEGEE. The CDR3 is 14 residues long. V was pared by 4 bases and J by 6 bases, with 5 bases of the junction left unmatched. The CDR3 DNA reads TGTGCCAGCAGCCGGACAGGGGGCAGGGATGGCTACACCTTC. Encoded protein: CASSRTGGRDGYTF.

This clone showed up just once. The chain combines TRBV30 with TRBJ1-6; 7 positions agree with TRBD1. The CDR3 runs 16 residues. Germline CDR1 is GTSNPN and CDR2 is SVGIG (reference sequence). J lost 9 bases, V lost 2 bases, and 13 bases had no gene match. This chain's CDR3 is CAWSPSPGGIGSPLHF. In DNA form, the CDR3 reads TGTGCCTGGAGTCCCTCTCCAGGGGGAATCGGTTCACCCCTCCACTTT.

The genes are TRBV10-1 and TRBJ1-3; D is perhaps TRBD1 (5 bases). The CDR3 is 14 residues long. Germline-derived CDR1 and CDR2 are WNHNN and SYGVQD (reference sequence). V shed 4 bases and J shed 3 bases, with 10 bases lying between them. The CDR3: CASSAGRVGNTIYF. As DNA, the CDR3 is TGCGCCAGCAGTGCCGGCAGGGTTGGAAACACCATATATTTT.

DNA for the CDR3: TGTGCCAGCTCGCGTACGGAGATCGGGGAGCTGTTTTTT. Protein product: CASSRTEIGELFF. This chain connects TRBV25-1 to TRBJ2-2; no clear D gene. The germline V gene has CDR1 MGHDK and CDR2 SYGVNS. V lost 8 bases to trimming and J lost 7 bases, with 14 bases between them. This CDR3 spans 13 amino acids. Full variable domain (remainder filled in from reference TRBV25-1 and TRBJ2-2): EADIYQTPRYLVIGTGKKITLECSQTMGHDKMYWYQQDPGMELHLIHYSYGVNSTEKGDLSSESTVSRIRTEHFPLTLESARPSHTSQYLCASSRTEIGELFFGEGSRLTVL.

CDR3 amino acids: CASRMPGDESTEAFF. For the CDR3, the DNA is TGTGCCAGCAGAATGCCAGGTGATGAGAGCACTGAAGCTTTCTTT. The chain uses TRBV11-2 and TRBJ1-1; D ambiguous. Germline loops: CDR1 SGHAT, CDR2 FQNNGV. This CDR3 has 15 residues. V lost 6 bases, J lost 4 bases, and 18 bases lay in between.